This T cell receptor beta chain came from a study of PD-L1 blockade in urothelial cancer. Looking at the study overall: Blood analysis occurred 3 weeks (second dose) and 6 weeks after treatment start.

Assay used: immunoSEQ multiplex PCR; TCRdb lists only in-frame clones, some missing. This table holds tens of thousands of clones, roughly 82% found once. Time point defined: pretreatment peripheral blood. Patients were living with locally advanced or metastatic urothelial carcinoma. The CDR3 runs 13 residues. V shed 8 bases and J 10 bases; nucleotides not matched to a gene: 8. Germline CDR1 is PRHDT and CDR2 is FYEKMQ (reference sequence). This TCR was sampled from a man in his sixties with urothelial cancer. The sequences come from PBMCs, collected around atezolizumab (anti-PD-L1) treatment. This chain links TRBV13 with TRBJ2-1; the match to TRBD2 covers 10 bases. DNA for the CDR3: TGTGCCAGCGAACTAGCGGGGCGGCAGGAGCAGTTCTTC. Its protein is CASELAGRQEQFF.